A single TCR beta chain is shown here with its context. Its matching antigen is unknown. Trimming took 0 bases from V and 6 from J, leaving 15 bases between them. Per germline, CDR1 SGHDN and CDR2 FVKESK. CDR3 size: 15 residues. This sample is drawn from a study of CD8 T cells in Susac syndrome. About the research overall: Eight or nine of the sequenced Susac syndrome patients were in remission, and roughly six had active disease. Patients with Susac syndrome had blood drawn and were at that point therapy-naive, on corticosteroids, or on intravenous immunoglobulin alone. Points from the study as a whole: Clonal expansion involving Susac CD8+ cells peaked in TEMRA cells and active patients.

RNA totalling about 0.45 to 1 ug underwent reverse transcription with random hexamers. Each CDR3 protein is one row after TCRdb ran MiXCR on the immunoSEQ multiplex PCR reads. The table records under 110,000 distinct CDR3 sequences, roughly 95% of them present only once. The authors sequenced TCR beta from blood CD8+ and CD4+ T cells. The chain is built from TRBV14 and TRBJ2-7; possible D gene TRBD1, 6 bases. This receptor was identified in a human donor with Susac syndrome. Sequenced: CD8+ T cells from PBMCs. The CDR3 region has the DNA TGTGCCAGCAGCCAAGAATGGACAGATTTGTCCGAGCAGTACTTC. Amino acids: CASSQEWTDLSEQYF.